This T cell receptor (beta chain) comes out of a study of cytomegalovirus exposure and HLA in healthy donors. Study summary: The approximately 120 validation repertoires matched the roughly 700 first-cohort repertoires in platform, a later analysis reported.

Points from the study as a whole: The finding came from a later analysis; first-cohort TCR clusters tended to co-occur in the roughly 110 validation repertoires. Reports credit the classifier with highly specific, highly sensitive diagnosis of cytomegalovirus status.

This CDR3 comprises 16 residues. Germline trimming cut 1 base from V and 1 base from J; bases unmatched to any gene: 6. Germline V gene lookup returns CDR1 LGHNA and CDR2 YSLEER. Among the 120 subjects of the validation cohort, separate from the approximately 670-subject first cohort, were the donors. Comments on this clone: Antigen specificity is unknown.

The table came from immunoSEQ multiplex PCR; TCRdb's copy has only in-frame clones and leaves some out. The data contain some 120,000 clones, 80% to 90% of them seen just once; the ten biggest clones take up 1.9%. This sequence originates from a woman aged 18 to 35 in good health and CMV-seronegative. The chain employs TRBV4-3 and TRBJ2-7, with 8 positions matching TRBD1. Material for sequencing was PBMCs. The CDR3 bases are TGCGCCAGCAGCCAAGGGTTCAGGGGGCAATCCTACGAGCAGTACTTC. Translation gives CASSQGFRGQSYEQYF.